This record concerns one TCR beta chain sequence. The antigen remains unidentified. This specimen belongs to a study of cytomegalovirus exposure and HLA in healthy donors. About the research overall: A preliminary data release comprised roughly 80 million unique TCRs obtained from HLA-typed donors. General observations from the study: Being productive about 87% or about 30% of the time was typical of most TCR beta V segments in an earlier analysis.

The PCR ran on 60 Vbeta and 13 Jbeta primers. The protocol was immunoSEQ multiplex PCR, while the TCRdb copy is restricted to in-frame clones and leaves out a portion. This table holds 150,000 to 200,000 clones. Germline V gene data show CDR1 as SGHNT and CDR2 as YYREEE (reference sequence). CDR3 length: 19 residues. V trimming: 4 bases; J trimming: 0 bases; junction bases outside the gene matches: 11. This chain uses TRBV5-4 with TRBJ2-1; 12 bases are shared with TRBD2. Input material: PBMCs. The receptor's source is a woman aged 18-29 years in good health and CMV-seropositive. The CDR3 here is CASSGRLAGAVSSYNEQFF. The CDR3 coding sequence is TGTGCCAGCAGCGGAAGACTAGCGGGAGCCGTTAGCTCCTACAATGAGCAGTTCTTC. Using reference TRBV5-4 and TRBJ2-1 for the parts outside the CDR3, the full variable domain is ETGVTQSPTHLIKTRGQQVTLRCSSQSGHNTVSWYQQALGQGPQFIFQYYREEENGRGNFPPRFSGLQFPNYSSELNVNALELDDSALYLCASSGRLAGAVSSYNEQFFGPGTRLTVL.